This entry concerns a single TCR beta chain. Its antigen specificity is not known. There are no base qualities to consult, and no much larger clone falls within one base. In the same sample, other DNA sequences code for this CDR3. CD8 naive samples were CD45RO-negative cells positively selected for CCR7, giving a CD45RA+CCR7+ population that excluded TemRA cells. The donors were healthy, HIV-negative adults with no recently reported acute infections or vaccinations. Every donor was a Caucasian adult residing in Nashville, Tennessee, USA. Blood was collected by leukapheresis, and PBMCs were isolated by Ficoll-Histopaque density gradient centrifugation and then cryopreserved in liquid nitrogen vapor phase. Purity and quantity of every magnetically sorted T cell population were checked by analytical flow cytometry. From each sorted fraction, genomic DNA was isolated and quantified by UV absorbance on a Nanodrop 2000c.

From the cysteine through the phenylalanine, the CDR3 covers 11 amino acids. Only the CDR3 portion is preserved as DNA: 33 bases, with reading frame beginning at the first base. Via the germline V gene (reference sequence), CDR1 is MNHEY and CDR2 SMNVEV. Cut back by 6 bases and 0 bases, the V and J ends lie 1 base apart. The sample belongs to a study of shared clonotypes between healthy human individuals (dated by TCRdb to the early 2020s). Background on the whole study: The cohort included a few men and a couple of women between 18 and 49 years of age. For each donor, CD4 naive and CD4 memory were each run on three plates, CD8 naive on two plates, and CD8 memory on one plate. The study deeply sequenced blood TCR repertoires of five healthy adults to estimate repertoire size and the extent of clonotype sharing between individuals. To increase sequencing depth and limit assay-specific biases, different laboratories used diverse techniques to prepare libraries and sequence TCR repertoires. Leukapheresis yielded between about 0.9 and 9 billion PBMCs per donor.

Using the deep immunoSEQ assay, multiplex PCR amplified TCR CDR3 regions from genomic DNA. Extracted genomic DNA from each cell subset was spread evenly across all wells of several immunoSEQ 96-well plates, with each plate serving as a replicate. For sorted subsets, each replicate PCR was loaded with roughly 0.2 ug genomic DNA, equivalent to some 31,000 T cell genomes. The purified libraries were quantified using a Qubit 3.0 fluorometer, sized with a Bioanalyzer 2100, and then quantified again using the KAPA Library Quantification kit. Each immunoSEQ 96-well plate was sequenced on its own single-read 150-cycle Illumina NextSeq 550 flow cell. The authors' pipeline ran thus. Because only junctional sequences without quality scores were contained in the immunoSEQ output, filtering matching that applied to full-length reads could not be performed. To assign V/J genes and CDR3, sequences were annotated against IMGT germline references using PyIR, a Python wrapper for IgBLAST v1.9. Reads with weak V/J assignments (E-value above 1e-6), missing CDR3, stop codons, out-of-frame junctions, or ambiguous translated residues were removed. V3J clonotypes were defined as sequences sharing an identical inferred V gene, J gene, and CDR3 amino acid sequence. To compute the percentage overlap between repertoires, the number of shared unique clonotypes was divided by the size of the smaller repertoire. Richness of each repertoire was evaluated using RTK rarefaction, the Chao1 estimator, and Recon v2.1 estimates of unobserved clonotypes. Generation probabilities for all TCRbeta clonotypes obtained by the gDNA method from a handful of donors were computed using OLGA. TCRdb retrieved this table from immuneACCESS and kept in-frame rearrangements only. Not all clones are present; in checked studies, unresolved V genes account for under half, and no reason is known for the remainder. That table gives V, J and clone size, and the DNA gave D and trimming. The sample includes 800,000 to 950,000 clones, with roughly 96% observed a single time. The top ten hold under 0.3% of the sample.

Overall results and qualifications from the work: Across a few donors, around 5% of naive CD4, roughly 3.8% of naive CD8, roughly 2.3% of memory CD4, and approximately 0.4% of memory CD8 clonotypes were shared. Incomplete sequencing was indicated by rarefaction of sorted-subset datasets, despite the large sequencing depth. Pairwise subsampling indicated that sequencing depth was expected to affect the degree of clonotype sharing among donors. The genetic and exposure-history diversity represented was limited by the small number of donors. Sampling was limited to blood, and TCR repertoires in tissue likely differ from TCR repertoires in blood. Naive subsets generally had larger estimated clonotype richness than memory subsets. Compared with non-shared clonotypes, the clonotypes found in all four sorted-subset donors had higher generation probabilities.

This clonotype was sampled from a man under 40 in good health. The chain uses TRBV27 and TRBJ2-3; no D gene can be assigned with confidence. Input material: naive CD8+ T cells sorted from blood. The cell subset or site label for this specimen denotes: CD45RA+CCR7+. The CDR3 region: CASSSTDTQYF. The nucleotide sequence is given as TGTGCCAGCAGCAGCACAGATACGCAGTATTTT.